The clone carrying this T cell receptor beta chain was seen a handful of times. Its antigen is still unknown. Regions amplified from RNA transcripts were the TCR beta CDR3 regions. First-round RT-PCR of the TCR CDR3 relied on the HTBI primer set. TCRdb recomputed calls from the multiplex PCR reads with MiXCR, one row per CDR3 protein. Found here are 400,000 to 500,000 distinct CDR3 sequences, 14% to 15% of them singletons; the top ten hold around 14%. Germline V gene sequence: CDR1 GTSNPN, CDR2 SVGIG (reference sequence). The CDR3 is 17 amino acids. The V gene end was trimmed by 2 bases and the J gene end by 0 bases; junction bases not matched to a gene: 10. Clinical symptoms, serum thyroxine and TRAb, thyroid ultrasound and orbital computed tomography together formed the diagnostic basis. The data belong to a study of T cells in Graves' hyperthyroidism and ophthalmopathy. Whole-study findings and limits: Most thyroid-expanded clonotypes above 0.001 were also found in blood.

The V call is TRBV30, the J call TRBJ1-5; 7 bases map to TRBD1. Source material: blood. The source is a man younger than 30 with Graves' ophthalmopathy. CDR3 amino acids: CAWSIRQGRYSNQPQHF. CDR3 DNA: TGTGCCTGGAGTATTAGACAGGGACGATATAGCAATCAGCCCCAGCATTTT.